One sample yielded the 16 T cell receptor beta chains listed below, sequenced in a study of cytomegalovirus exposure and HLA in healthy donors. PCR employed 60 Vbeta and 13 Jbeta primers. TCRdb's table, derived via immunoSEQ multiplex PCR, lists solely in-frame clones and lacks some. The table includes some 140,000 clones, 80% detected once. Sequencing used PBMCs. The receptors here all came from a man aged 25 to 40 in good health and CMV-seropositive.

CDR3 residues: CASSLGTPLTAKNIQYF. As DNA, the CDR3 is TGTGCCAGCAGCTTGGGTACTCCCCTCACAGCCAAAAACATTCAGTACTTC. The V and J genes are TRBV5-4 and TRBJ2-4; D remains unclear. Trimming cost V 0 bases and J 0 bases, with 13 bases left between them. The CDR3 consists of 17 residues. Germline CDR1 SGHNT, CDR2 YYREEE (reference sequence).

In DNA form, the CDR3 reads TGTGCCAGCTCACCTCAGGGCGCTAATGAAAAACTGTTTTTT. It encodes CASSPQGANEKLFF. The genes are TRBV18 and TRBJ1-4; D might be TRBD1 (5 bases). This CDR3 contains 14 residues. Germline values: CDR1 KGHSH, CDR2 LQKENI. V was shortened by 3 bases and J by 3 bases, with 8 bases between the two germline ends.

The chain links TRBV28 to TRBJ2-5; TRBD1 is a possible D gene (6 bases). V was pared by 5 bases and J by 2 bases, with 18 bases between. CDR1 is MDHEN and CDR2 is SYDVKM in the germline V gene. The CDR3 runs 16 residues. The CDR3 spells CASSNRDTLLQETQYF. CDR3 DNA: TGTGCCAGCAGTAACCGGGACACCCTTTTACAAGAGACCCAGTACTTC.

The chain combines TRBV19 with TRBJ2-7; 11 bases match TRBD1. The length of the CDR3 is 14 residues. From germline, CDR1 is LNHDA and CDR2 SQIVND (reference sequence). The V and J ends lost 6 bases and 2 bases, in that order; junction bases with no gene match: 3. DNA for the CDR3: TGTGCCAGTAGACCGGACAGGGGGCCCTACGAGCAGTACTTC. Translation gives CASRPDRGPYEQYF.

This chain links TRBV10-1 with TRBJ2-2, with D maybe TRBD2 (5 bases). In germline, CDR1 is WNHNN, CDR2 SYGVQD (reference sequence). The CDR3 totals 13 residues. Trimming pared 8 bases from V and 4 bases from J, leaving 11 bases between. The CDR3, as DNA: TGCGCCAGCCAAGCGGAGTCCACCGGGGAGCTGTTTTTT. Translated, it gives CASQAESTGELFF.

The rearrangement uses TRBV7-3 and TRBJ2-1; 11 bases are a match to TRBD2. The trim removed 5 bases at V and 5 bases at J, leaving 5 bases unmatched. The V gene's germline CDR1 is SGHTA and CDR2 FQGTGA. CDR3 length equals 15 residues. This CDR3 is CASSETSGKDNEQFF. The DNA of the CDR3 is TGTGCCAGCAGCGAGACTAGCGGGAAGGACAATGAGCAGTTCTTC.

The gene calls are TRBV11-2 and TRBJ2-4, with D possibly being TRBD2 (6 bases). V lost 6 bases to trimming and J lost 3 bases, with 27 bases between them. Germline V CDR1 and CDR2: SGHAT, FQNNGV. This CDR3 has 19 residues. The CDR3 spells CASRTLSSGGELGKNIQYF. The CDR3 DNA reads TGTGCCAGCAGGACTCTGAGTAGCGGTGGGGAGTTGGGCAAAAACATTCAGTACTTC.

This clone occurred a few times. The identical CDR3 is also encoded by other nucleotide sequences in the sample. This rearrangement joins TRBV5-1 to TRBJ2-2; possibly TRBD1 for D (6 bases). Germline V lookup: CDR1 SGHRS, CDR2 YFSETQ. This CDR3 comprises 15 residues. V lost 1 base and J lost 4, with 11 bases in between. The CDR3 loop is CASSLRTDSTGELFF. The CDR3, as DNA: TGCGCCAGCAGCTTGCGGACAGACAGCACCGGGGAGCTGTTTTTT.

The J gene is TRBJ2-7, the V gene TRBV7-2, with D tentatively TRBD2 (6 bases). The CDR3 covers 14 residues. V lost 7 bases, J lost 6 bases, and 19 bases lay in between. Germline V gene sequence: CDR1 SGHTA, CDR2 FQGNSA. CDR3 region: CASIEGGGITEQYF. In DNA form, the CDR3 reads TGTGCCAGCATCGAAGGTGGCGGGATTACCGAGCAGTACTTC.

The chain employs TRBV29-1 and TRBJ2-7, with a weak D call TRBD2 (7 bases). CDR1 is SQVTM, CDR2 ANQGSEA, per germline. Deletions cut 5 bases from V and 0 bases from J, with 17 bases between. The CDR3 is made up of 15 amino acids. DNA of the CDR3: TGCAGCGTTTACGGACAGACGGGAGGCTCCTACGAGCAGTACTTC. Protein product: CSVYGQTGGSYEQYF.

A note on this clone: An end of the junction does not agree with germline; a read error may underlie this. The rearrangement uses TRBV29-1 and TRBJ1-2; TRBD1 might be the D (6 bases). CDR1 and CDR2 (germline): SQVTM, ANQGSEA. The CDR3 covers 15 residues. The CDR3 nucleotides are TGCGGCGTAGGACAGCTACGCGACTCTAACTATGGCTACACCTTC. The encoded protein is CGVGQLRDSNYGYTF.

The CDR3 region has the DNA TGTGCCATCAGGGGACTAGCGGGAGATACCGGGGAGCTGTTTTTT. It encodes CAIRGLAGDTGELFF. This rearrangement joins TRBV10-3 to TRBJ2-2, with 14 bases identical to TRBD2. Trimming removed 6 bases from V and 5 bases from J; junction bases left unmatched: 2. This CDR3 has 15 amino acids. The germline CDR1 and CDR2 sequences are ENHRY and SYGVKD.

CDR3 region: CATSRDRQGMAGELFF. For the CDR3, the DNA is TGTGCCACCAGCAGAGATCGACAGGGGATGGCCGGGGAGCTGTTTTTT. This chain joins TRBV15 and TRBJ2-2; TRBD1 agrees at 8 bases. In germline, CDR1 is LNHNV, CDR2 YYDKDF (reference sequence). V was pared by 0 bases and J by 6 bases, with 6 bases of the junction left unmatched. CDR3 length equals 16 residues. The full variable domain, completed using reference TRBV15 and TRBJ2-2, is DAMVIQNPRYQVTQFGKPVTLSCSQTLNHNVMYWYQQKSSQAPKLLFHYYDKDFNNEADTPDNFQSRRPNTSFCFLDIRSPGLGDTAMYLCATSRDRQGMAGELFFGEGSRLTVL.

This clone has a single count. This sequence joins TRBV6-4 and TRBJ2-1; 7 nucleotides match TRBD2. After removal of 6 bases from V and 5 bases from J, the junction contained 4 bases not matched to a gene. The germline gives CDR1 MRHNA, CDR2 SNTAGT. The length of the CDR3 is 13 residues. The CDR3 nucleotides are TGTGCCAGCAGGGCTAGCGGCGACAATGAGCAGTTCTTC. Translated, it gives CASRASGDNEQFF.

V usage is TRBV15 and J usage is TRBJ1-2; no reliable D call. The CDR3 length is 14 residues. CDR1 and CDR2 (germline): LNHNV, YYDKDF (reference sequence). V was shortened by 0 bases and J by 2 bases, with 7 bases between the two germline ends. CDR3 nucleotides: TGTGCCACCAGCAGAGACCCACGGAACTATGGCTACACCTTC. It translates to CATSRDPRNYGYTF.

The chain couples TRBV5-1 to TRBJ2-2; the D gene is possibly TRBD2 (5 bases). Trimming took 6 bases from V and 7 from J, leaving 16 bases between them. The CDR3 length is 14 residues. Germline V gene data show CDR1 as SGHRS and CDR2 as YFSETQ. CDR3 protein: CASTKRGFDGELFF. The CDR3 nucleotides read TGCGCCAGCACCAAACGCGGGTTTGACGGGGAGCTGTTTTTT. The full variable domain, completed using reference TRBV5-1 and TRBJ2-2, is KAGVTQTPRYLIKTRGQQVTLSCSPISGHRSVSWYQQTPGQGLQFLFEYFSETQRNKGNFPGRFSGRQFSNSRSEMNVSTLELGDSALYLCASTKRGFDGELFFGEGSRLTVL.